This T cell receptor beta chain was identified in a study of patients and donors after allogeneic stem cell transplantation. Between the trimmed V and J ends, which lost 0 bases and 2 bases, there was a span of 9 bases. This CDR3 comprises 14 residues. Germline CDR1 and CDR2: SGHRS and YFSETQ. TCRdb reanalysed the RT-PCR reads using MiXCR and keeps one entry per CDR3 protein. The sample consists of some 880,000 distinct CDR3 sequences, about 20% of them appearing once. Sequenced input: blood, either unsorted or a sorted T cell fraction (not recorded which). The sequence derives from a human donor who was either an allogeneic HSCT recipient or a stem cell or donor lymphocyte infusion donor (not recorded which). It is not recorded whose cells these are; they may come from a transplant donor. The chain employs TRBV5-1 and TRBJ2-7; D remains unclear. This CDR3 reads CASSLGYPPYEQYF. The CDR3, as DNA: TGCGCCAGCAGCTTGGGATATCCGCCCTACGAGCAGTACTTC. Filled out from reference TRBV5-1 and TRBJ2-7, the complete variable domain reads KAGVTQTPRYLIKTRGQQVTLSCSPISGHRSVSWYQQTPGQGLQFLFEYFSETQRNKGNFPGRFSGRQFSNSRSEMNVSTLELGDSALYLCASSLGYPPYEQYFGPGTRLTVT.